This paragraph reports one T cell receptor (beta chain). Its matching antigen is unknown. The source of the sample is a study of cytomegalovirus exposure and HLA in healthy donors. Study-wide results and limits: Investigators reported around 150 TCR beta chains as tied to cytomegalovirus. Follow-up analysis later connected one missense variant in DCLRE1C with trimming of TCR beta V- and J-genes. The presence/absence work took it that sequencing depth was about the same across donors. DRB1 had the most TCR associations and HLA-C the fewest, a later analysis found, with rates varying by HLA locus.

Researchers ran the PCR with 60 Vbeta and 13 Jbeta primers. Data came from immunoSEQ multiplex PCR; TCRdb stores just in-frame clones and leaves some out. The sample lists about 160,000 clones, 65% to 80% occurring once. The CDR3 covers 15 residues. V shed 0 bases and J shed 2 bases, with 8 bases lying between them. The germline V gene has CDR1 MNHNS and CDR2 SASEGT. The TCR sequence derives from a middle-aged man in good health and CMV-seronegative. Source material: PBMCs. The chain joins TRBV6-1 to TRBJ2-1; no definite D call. CDR3 loop: CASSEARRPYNEQFF. The CDR3 DNA sequence: TGTGCCAGCAGTGAAGCGCGGCGACCCTACAATGAGCAGTTCTTC.